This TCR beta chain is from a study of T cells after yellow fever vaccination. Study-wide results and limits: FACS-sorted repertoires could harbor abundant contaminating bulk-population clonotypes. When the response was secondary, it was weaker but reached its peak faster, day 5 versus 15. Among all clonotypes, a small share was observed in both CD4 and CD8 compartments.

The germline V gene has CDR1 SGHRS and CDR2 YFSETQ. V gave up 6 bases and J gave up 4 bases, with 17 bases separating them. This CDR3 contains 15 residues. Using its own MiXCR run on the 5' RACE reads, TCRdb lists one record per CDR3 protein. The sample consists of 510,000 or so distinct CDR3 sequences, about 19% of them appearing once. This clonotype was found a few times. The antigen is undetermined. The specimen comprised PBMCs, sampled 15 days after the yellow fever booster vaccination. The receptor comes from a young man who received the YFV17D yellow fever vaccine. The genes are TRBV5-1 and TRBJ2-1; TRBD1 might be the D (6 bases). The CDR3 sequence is CASTAGQKNYNEQFF. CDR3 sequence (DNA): TGCGCCAGCACCGCTGGACAGAAGAATTACAATGAGCAGTTCTTC.